The 29 T cell receptor beta chains given below trace back to one sample, sequenced in a study of T cell responses to AZD1222 COVID-19 vaccine. Sequencing was performed with immunoSEQ multiplex PCR; in TCRdb, only in-frame clones are kept and a portion is missing. The table has about 170,000 clones, roughly nine tenths seen once. Sequenced here: peripheral blood, sampled 28 days after the second AZD1222 dose. The receptors come from an adult who received the AZD1222 COVID-19 vaccine.

The chain employs TRBV29-1 and TRBJ2-5; D gene unclear. V lost 2 bases, J lost 0 bases, and 10 bases lay in between. The CDR3 is 14 residues long. Germline assignment: CDR1 SQVTM and CDR2 ANQGSEA. In DNA, the CDR3 is TGCAGCGTTGAATTCTATCTCCACCAAGAGACCCAGTACTTC. As protein: CSVEFYLHQETQYF.

The chain uses TRBV27 and TRBJ1-2; D uncertain. The CDR3 extends over 15 amino acids. Germline-derived CDR1 and CDR2 are MNHEY and SMNVEV (reference sequence). V was clipped by 6 bases and J by 6 bases, with 20 bases between them. The DNA of the CDR3 is TGTGCCAGCAGCAACCATGGAGGAGAGGCGCATGGCTACACCTTC. Residues: CASSNHGGEAHGYTF.

V and J are TRBV19 and TRBJ2-1; 9 nucleotides match TRBD1. This CDR3 is 18 amino acids long. J gave up 6 bases and V 2 bases, and 14 bases lay outside the gene matches. Germline V gene sequence: CDR1 LNHDA, CDR2 SQIVND (reference sequence). The CDR3 DNA reads TGTGCCAGTAGTATATCCTGGGGCGGGACAGGGATTATCAATGAGCAGTTCTTC. Translating it yields CASSISWGGTGIINEQFF.

The chain combines TRBV7-9 with TRBJ1-1; D is unresolved. V was clipped by 6 bases and J by 0 bases, with 5 bases between them. The V gene's germline CDR1 is SEHNR and CDR2 FQNEAQ (reference sequence). CDR3 length: 12 residues. The CDR3, as DNA: TGTGCCAGCAGTATAATGAACACTGAAGCTTTCTTT. Its protein is CASSIMNTEAFF. Together with reference TRBV7-9 and TRBJ1-1, the CDR3 gives the full variable domain: DTGVSQNPRHKITKRGQNVTFRCDPISEHNRLYWYRQTLGQGPEFLTYFQNEAQLEKSRLLSDRFSAERPKGSFSTLEIQRTEQGDSAMYLCASSIMNTEAFFGQGTRLTVV.

Note on this clone: Other nucleotide sequences in the sample specify the same CDR3. V and J are TRBV5-1 and TRBJ2-7, with TRBD1 matching over 7 bases. The J segment lost 2 bases and the V segment lost 4 bases, leaving 6 bases of the junction unmatched. The CDR3 spans 14 residues. Germline V gene data show CDR1 as SGHRS and CDR2 as YFSETQ. CDR3 amino acids: CASSREGQTYEQYF. The CDR3 bases are TGCGCCAGCAGCAGAGAGGGACAGACCTACGAGCAGTACTTC. Supplemented by reference TRBV5-1 and TRBJ2-7, the full variable domain reads KAGVTQTPRYLIKTRGQQVTLSCSPISGHRSVSWYQQTPGQGLQFLFEYFSETQRNKGNFPGRFSGRQFSNSRSEMNVSTLELGDSALYLCASSREGQTYEQYFGPGTRLTVT.

Here the CDR3 DNA reads TGTGCCAGCAGCCCACAGGGGACGGAGACCCAGTACTTC. Translation: CASSPQGTETQYF. The chain links TRBV12-3 or TRBV12-4 to TRBJ2-5; 7 bases align to TRBD1. The trim removed 6 bases at V and 5 bases at J, leaving 6 bases unmatched. The CDR3 sequence is 13 residues long.

The chain joins TRBV4-1 to TRBJ1-6; D gene uncertain. Per germline, CDR1 MGHRA and CDR2 YSYEKL. The CDR3 runs 13 residues. Between the trimmed V and J ends, which lost 1 base and 7 bases, there was a span of 5 bases. CDR3 in DNA: TGCGCCAGCAGCCAAGCGCCAAATTCACCCCTCCACTTT. Protein: CASSQAPNSPLHF.

V and J are TRBV30 and TRBJ1-4; a weak D match, TRBD1 (6 bases). V lost 3 bases and J 8 bases, leaving 16 bases between the germline ends. Germline CDR1 reads GTSNPN; CDR2 reads SVGIG (reference sequence). The CDR3 length is 14 residues. CDR3 DNA sequence: TGTGCCTGGAGAGCGGGGGCAGGAAAAGAAAAACTGTTTTTT. It is translated as CAWRAGAGKEKLFF.

The V gene is TRBV6-5, the J gene TRBJ1-1, with 7 bases matching TRBD1. Germline CDR1 and CDR2: MNHEY and SVGAGI. CDR3 length: 13 amino acids. For the CDR3, the DNA is TGTGCTACAGGGGCGGTTCTGAACACTGAAGCTTTCTTT. Translated, it gives CATGAVLNTEAFF.

The CDR3 loop reads CASSGGTGGLREQYF. The CDR3 DNA is TGTGCCAGCAGTGGCGGGACAGGGGGCCTTCGCGAGCAGTACTTC. The chain uses TRBV6-2 or TRBV6-3 and TRBJ2-7; 12 bases align to TRBD1. J was trimmed by 6 bases and V by 5 bases; bases with no gene match: 8. The CDR3 loop spans 15 amino acids. Looked up from germline, CDR1 is MNHEY and CDR2 is SVGEGT.

This clone was observed a few times. The chain uses TRBV5-1 and TRBJ2-7; D is unresolved. CDR1 and CDR2 from the germline V gene are SGHRS and YFSETQ. The ends were cut back, 2 bases at V and 3 bases at J, with 12 bases in the middle. The CDR3 is made up of 14 amino acids. CDR3 amino acids: CASSLRLSRYEQYF. CDR3 in DNA: TGCGCCAGCAGCTTAAGACTCAGCCGCTACGAGCAGTACTTC.

This clone was seen a handful of times. The CDR3 nucleotides are TGTGCCAGCAGTTACGGGTCGACAGGCTCCTACGAGCAGTACTTC. Residues: CASSYGSTGSYEQYF. The V call is TRBV6-5, the J call TRBJ2-7; D is perhaps TRBD1 (6 bases). The germline V and J ends were trimmed by 2 bases and 0 bases, with 11 bases remaining between them. Germline V gene lookup returns CDR1 MNHEY and CDR2 SVGAGI. The CDR3 has 15 residues.

The chain employs TRBV4-1 and TRBJ1-1, with a tentative D call TRBD1 (6 bases). Trimming stripped 5 bases from V and 1 base from J, with 17 bases between. The CDR3 is 16 amino acids. The germline gives CDR1 MGHRA, CDR2 YSYEKL. The CDR3 coding sequence is TGCGCCAGCAGCGATACAACCGGGACACAGAACACTGAAGCTTTCTTT. Protein: CASSDTTGTQNTEAFF.

V is TRBV5-1 and J is TRBJ2-7; 7 nucleotides align to TRBD1. The CDR3 loop spans 15 amino acids. V lost 1 base to trimming and J lost 6 bases; unmatched junction nucleotides: 10. The germline V gene encodes CDR1 SGHRS and CDR2 YFSETQ. The CDR3 sequence: CASSLSGQNIGEQYF. CDR3 in DNA: TGCGCCAGCAGCTTGTCGGGACAGAATATAGGCGAGCAGTACTTC.

J is TRBJ1-4 and V is TRBV30; perhaps TRBD1 as D (5 bases). Per germline, CDR1 GTSNPN and CDR2 SVGIG (reference sequence). The length of the CDR3 is 14 residues. The V gene lost 0 bases and the J gene lost 4 bases, with 9 bases spanning the gap. The CDR3 protein is CAWSVGTVNEKLFF. Written as DNA, the CDR3 is TGTGCCTGGAGTGTAGGGACGGTTAATGAAAAACTGTTTTTT.

The gene calls are TRBV6-2 or TRBV6-3 and TRBJ1-2; the D gene is possibly TRBD1 (6 bases). V lost 2 bases, J lost 6 bases, and 13 bases lay in between. Per germline, CDR1 MNHEY and CDR2 SVGEGT. CDR3 length: 14 residues. In DNA, the CDR3 is TGTGCCAGCAGTTACGCTGGGGGCTCGGATGGCTACACCTTC. Translating gives CASSYAGGSDGYTF.

J is TRBJ1-5 and V is TRBV6-5; a possible D gene is TRBD1 (5 bases). CDR1 MNHEY and CDR2 SVGAGI come from the germline V gene. CDR3 length: 13 amino acids. Trimming removed 6 bases from V and 3 bases from J, with 9 bases in between. Here the CDR3 reads CASRLTDNQPQHF. The CDR3 DNA reads as TGTGCCAGCAGGTTGACAGACAATCAGCCCCAGCATTTT.

The chain has TRBV2 and TRBJ1-1; 7 nucleotides align to TRBD1. The germline V gene has CDR1 SNHLY and CDR2 FYNNEI. This CDR3 is 14 amino acids long. V shed 2 bases and J 5 bases; nucleotides not matched to a gene: 5. The CDR3 spells CASSERTGSTEAFF. The DNA for the CDR3 is TGTGCCAGCAGTGAAAGGACAGGATCAACTGAAGCTTTCTTT.

The chain has TRBV5-4 and TRBJ2-6; no definite D call. V was cut by 4 bases and J by 0 bases, with 8 bases left in between. Per germline, CDR1 SGHNT and CDR2 YYREEE (reference sequence). This CDR3 region has 15 residues. The CDR3 here is CASSLQSSGANVLTF. The DNA for the CDR3 is TGTGCCAGCAGCCTTCAGAGCTCTGGGGCCAACGTCCTGACTTTC.

The V gene is TRBV10-2, the J gene TRBJ2-3; D is perhaps TRBD1 (6 bases). CDR1 WSHSY and CDR2 SAAADI come from the germline V gene. The CDR3 runs to 14 residues. The germline V and J ends were trimmed by 6 bases and 1 base, with 11 bases remaining between them. CDR3 sequence: CASRDRLGTDTQYF. The CDR3 DNA is TGCGCCAGCAGGGACAGACTTGGCACAGATACGCAGTATTTT.

The chain joins TRBV7-2 to TRBJ2-7; tentative D call: TRBD2 (6 bases). Germline V lookup: CDR1 SGHTA, CDR2 FQGNSA. With 5 bases removed from V and 4 bases from J, the gap between germline ends came to 15 bases. The CDR3 covers 14 residues. The CDR3 nucleotides read TGTGCCAGCAGCCCACGTAACGGAGGGTACGAGCAGTACTTC. Translating gives CASSPRNGGYEQYF.

The gene calls are TRBV11-2 and TRBJ2-7, with D possibly matching TRBD1 (5 bases). The CDR3 length is 14 residues. V dropped 1 base and J dropped 0 bases, with 7 bases sitting between them. Germline V gene data show CDR1 as SGHAT and CDR2 as FQNNGV. The CDR3 nucleotides are TGTGCCAGCAGCTTAGTGGACAACTCCTACGAGCAGTACTTC. It translates to CASSLVDNSYEQYF.

The rearrangement uses TRBV2 and TRBJ2-3; D is perhaps TRBD2 (6 bases). V lost 8 bases and J lost 5, with 14 bases in between. CDR3 size: 13 residues. From germline, CDR1 is SNHLY and CDR2 FYNNEI. CDR3 in DNA: TGTGCCAGCCGCGGGACCTCGGGAGATACGCAGTATTTT. Encoded protein: CASRGTSGDTQYF.

The gene calls are TRBV5-1 and TRBJ2-7, with D hard to call. This CDR3 comprises 17 residues. Germline V gene data show CDR1 as SGHRS and CDR2 as YFSETQ. The V and J ends lost 0 bases and 0 bases respectively, with 16 bases between them. The CDR3, as DNA: TGCGCCAGCAGCTTGGACAATCCACTCGGTTCCTCCTACGAGCAGTACTTC. This gives the protein CASSLDNPLGSSYEQYF. The full variable domain, rest sourced from reference TRBV5-1 and TRBJ2-7, is KAGVTQTPRYLIKTRGQQVTLSCSPISGHRSVSWYQQTPGQGLQFLFEYFSETQRNKGNFPGRFSGRQFSNSRSEMNVSTLELGDSALYLCASSLDNPLGSSYEQYFGPGTRLTVT.

The CDR3 is CASSSDRGHAQPQHF. The CDR3 coding sequence is TGTGCCAGCAGCTCAGACAGGGGGCATGCTCAGCCCCAGCATTTT. The chain joins TRBV11-2 to TRBJ1-5, with 10 bases lining up with TRBD1. CDR3 size: 15 residues. V shed 4 bases and J 6 bases; nucleotides not matched to a gene: 6. Germline V gene data show CDR1 as SGHAT and CDR2 as FQNNGV. The full variable domain, rest sourced from reference TRBV11-2 and TRBJ1-5, is EAGVAQSPRYKIIEKRQSVAFWCNPISGHATLYWYQQILGQGPKLLIQFQNNGVVDDSQLPKDRFSAERLKGVDSTLKIQPAKLEDSAVYLCASSSDRGHAQPQHFGDGTRLSIL.

The chain links TRBV5-1 to TRBJ2-7; 10 bases are shared with TRBD2. Trimming at V came to 0 bases and at J to 3 bases, leaving 3 bases not matched to a gene. The CDR3 has 15 residues. Germline V gene data show CDR1 as SGHRS and CDR2 as YFSETQ. The CDR3, as DNA: TGCGCCAGCAGCTTGGAACTAGCGGGGATCTACGAGCAGTACTTC. Translation gives CASSLELAGIYEQYF.

This chain links TRBV4-2 with TRBJ2-7; 9 bases are a match to TRBD2. V was pared by 1 base and J by 5 bases, with 6 bases of the junction left unmatched. Germline CDR1 LGHNA, CDR2 YNFKEQ. CDR3 length: 15 residues. The CDR3, as DNA: TGTGCCAGCAGCCAAGGGCTAGCGGGGATCAACGAGCAGTACTTC. Its translation is CASSQGLAGINEQYF.

V and J are TRBV6-7 and TRBJ2-2, with 7 nucleotides matching TRBD2. TRBV6-7 is identified as an open reading frame with a role that is uncertain. Unmatched junction bases numbered 2, after V lost 10 bases and J lost 0 bases. The CDR3 is 13 residues long. The CDR3 DNA is TGTGCCACCGGACTAGCGAACACCGGGGAGCTGTTTTTT. Its protein is CATGLANTGELFF.

V usage is TRBV30 and J usage is TRBJ1-4; the D is unclear. Germline assignment: CDR1 GTSNPN and CDR2 SVGIG (reference sequence). The CDR3 spans 15 residues. V dropped 4 bases and J dropped 3 bases, with 15 bases sitting between them. The CDR3, as DNA: TGTGCCTGGAAGTTTAGGCCGGGCGCTAATGAAAAACTGTTTTTT. This gives the protein CAWKFRPGANEKLFF.